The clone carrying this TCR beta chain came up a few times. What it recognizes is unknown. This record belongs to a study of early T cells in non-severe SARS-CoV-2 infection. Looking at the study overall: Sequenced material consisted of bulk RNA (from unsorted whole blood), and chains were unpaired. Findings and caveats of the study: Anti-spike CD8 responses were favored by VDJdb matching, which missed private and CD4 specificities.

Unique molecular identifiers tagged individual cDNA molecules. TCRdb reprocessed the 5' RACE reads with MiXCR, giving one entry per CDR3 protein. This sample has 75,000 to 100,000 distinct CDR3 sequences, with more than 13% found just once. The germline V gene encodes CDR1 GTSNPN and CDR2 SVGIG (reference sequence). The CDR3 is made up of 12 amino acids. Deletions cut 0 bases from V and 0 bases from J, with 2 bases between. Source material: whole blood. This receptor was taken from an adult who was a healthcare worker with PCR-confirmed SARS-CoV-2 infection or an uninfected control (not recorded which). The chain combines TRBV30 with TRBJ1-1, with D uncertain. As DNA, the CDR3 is TGTGCCTGGAGTGTATTGAACACTGAAGCTTTCTTT. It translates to CAWSVLNTEAFF.